This is a list of T cell receptor beta chains from one sample in a study of blood T cell repertoires in COVID-19. Some clones are missing from TCRdb's copy, which holds only in-frame ones; the method was immunoSEQ multiplex PCR. Among about 120,000 clones, over 60% were seen once, and the ten largest hold around 4.1%. The specimen was peripheral blood. Every receptor here comes from a woman aged 80 or older with acute or convalescent COVID-19. Each CDR3 is given with its conserved first and last residue. D genes are given only for firm matches. The size entry is marked missing in some rows and otherwise reads once, few, many or a size class.

TRBV4-1	TRBD1	.	TRBJ1-2	TGCGCCAGCAGACCCAATCCGACAGGGTACTATGGCTACACCTTC	CASRPNPTGYYGYTF
TRBV7-8	.	.	TRBJ2-1	TGTGCCAGCAGCTTAAATGTGGGGAGCTCCTACAATGAGCAGTTCTTC	CASSLNVGSSYNEQFF
TRBV5-1	TRBD2	.	TRBJ2-1	TGCGCCAGCAGCTTGGTCAGCGGGGTTGACAATGAGCAGTTCTTC	CASSLVSGVDNEQFF
TRBV12-5	.	.	TRBJ1-4	TGTGCTAGTGGTTTGGTAATTGACACCGGGGTGAATGAAAAACTGTTTTTT	CASGLVIDTGVNEKLFF
TRBV5-5	.	.	TRBJ1-2	TGTGCCAGCAGCTTGGAGGAGGGTGGCTACACCTTC	CASSLEEGGYTF
TRBV3-1/TRBV3-2	.	.	TRBJ2-2	TGTGCCAGCAGCCAAGGACGGGTGAACACCGGGGAGCTGTTTTTT	CASSQGRVNTGELFF
TRBV28	.	.	TRBJ1-2	TGTGCCAGCAGCACACCTAAACGGTCGGGGGGCTATGGCTACACCTTC	CASSTPKRSGGYGYTF
TRBV4-3	.	.	TRBJ1-1	TGCGCCAGCAGCCAAGATAGGAACAGAGACACTGAAGCTTTCTTT	CASSQDRNRDTEAFF
TRBV4-3	.	.	TRBJ1-2	TGCGCCAGCAGCCAAGATCAGGGAGGGGACGATGGCTACACCTTC	CASSQDQGGDDGYTF
TRBV5-6	TRBD1	.	TRBJ1-1	TGTGCCAGCAGCAGACAGGGGAGGAACACTGAAGCTTTCTTT	CASSRQGRNTEAFF
TRBV2	.	once	TRBJ1-2	TGTGCCAGCAGTGAACAGGGATCCAACTATGGCTACACCTTC	CASSEQGSNYGYTF
TRBV7-9	.	.	TRBJ2-7	TGTGCCAGCAGCTCGCGCGGATCCTACGAGCAGTACTTC	CASSSRGSYEQYF
TRBV7-2	.	few	TRBJ1-4	TGTGCCAGCAGCTTAGAGTTTGGGCAGGGAAGGGAAAAACTGTTTTTT	CASSLEFGQGREKLFF
TRBV7-9	.	many	TRBJ2-3	TGTGCCAGCAGCTTTAAGAGGAGGCTTACAGATACGCAGTATTTT	CASSFKRRLTDTQYF
TRBV5-1	.	once	TRBJ1-2	TGCGCCAGCAGCCCCACGAATAGACAGTTCAGTTATGGCTACACCTTC	CASSPTNRQFSYGYTF
TRBV12-3/TRBV12-4	.	.	TRBJ1-2	TGTGCCAGCAGTTTAAGGCAGGAAAGAGGCTACACCTTC	CASSLRQERGYTF
TRBV5-1	.	.	TRBJ1-6	TGCGCCAGCAGCTCTCAGGACAGATTTAATTCACCCCTCCACTTT	CASSSQDRFNSPLHF
TRBV29-1	TRBD1	.	TRBJ1-1	TGCAGCGTTGGCCGGGACAGGGAGACTGAAGCTTTCTTT	CSVGRDRETEAFF
TRBV9	TRBD2	.	TRBJ2-3	TGTGCCAGCAGCGTGACTAGCGGAGTTAGCACAGATACGCAGTATTTT	CASSVTSGVSTDTQYF
TRBV30	TRBD1	.	TRBJ1-1	TGTGCCTGGACCACAAGGACAGGGCTCTCGAACACTGAAGCTTTCTTT	CAWTTRTGLSNTEAFF
TRBV6-5	.	.	TRBJ1-6	TGTGCCAGCACCATGACAGCCATCTATAATTCACCCCTCCACTTT	CASTMTAIYNSPLHF
TRBV23-1	TRBD1	.	TRBJ2-7	TGCGCCAGCAGTCGAACCGACAGGGGTAAGAACGAGCAGTACTTC	CASSRTDRGKNEQYF
TRBV19	.	.	TRBJ1-5	TGTGCCAGTACCGCCTACAGAAACACTCAGCCCCAGCATTTT	CASTAYRNTQPQHF
TRBV7-2	.	once	TRBJ2-3	TGTGCCAGCAGCTTATTGAGAAATACGCAGTATTTT	CASSLLRNTQYF
TRBV5-1	TRBD1	.	TRBJ1-1	TGCGCCGGACGACAGGGACTGAACACTGAAGCTTTCTTT	CAGRQGLNTEAFF
TRBV5-4	.	.	TRBJ1-6	TGTGCCAGCAGCTTGGACTATTTACCCCTCCACTTT	CASSLDYLPLHF
TRBV19	TRBD1	.	TRBJ2-2	TGTGCCAGTAAAGGCCAGGGGGCAGGCACCGGGGAGCTGTTTTTT	CASKGQGAGTGELFF